This section outlines one TCR beta chain sequence together with its context. This clonotype was detected ten times or more. Its antigen specificity is not known. Base qualities are not recorded, but no much larger clone differs from it by a single base. These data are taken from a study of beta chain bispecific antibodies for T cell cancers (dated by TCRdb to the early 2020s). Regarding the complete study: Healthy donor T cells were cocultured with T cell leukemia lines and bispecific antibodies, then TRBV sequencing of surviving cells measured the depletion of each TRBV family. Jurkat cells expressed surface TRBV12 (TRBV12-3), and HPB-ALL cells expressed surface TRBV5-5. What the authors observed across the whole study: Cross-reactivity of the anti-TRBV5-5 antibody with TRBV5-6 was attributed to high sequence similarity between the two genes. Every sequenced sample was a mix of normal T cells and leukemia cell line cells, and most of the targeted TRBV signal originated from the leukemia cells instead of the normal T cells.

Unique molecular identifier barcodes were built into the libraries and used for clonotype quantification. Qiagen AllPrep DNA/RNA Micro kits were used to isolate total RNA, and an Agilent TapeStation was used to check RNA quality. TCR beta libraries were constructed by 5' RACE, in which cDNA synthesis was followed by two PCR steps with TCR beta constant-region gene-specific primers. An Illumina MiSeq platform was used to sequence the TCR beta libraries. Under the source paper's analysis protocol: Reads were processed with MIGEC, MiXCR and VDJtools. Clonotype frequency was computed as the clonotype's share of unique molecular identifiers among all unique molecular identifiers in the sample. Any TRBV gene that IMGT lists as a pseudogene or open reading frame, and is therefore nonfunctional, such as TRBV1, TRBV12-1 and TRBV21, was left out. TCRdb's own reprocessing of the public reads used fastp at Q25 and MiXCR and kept productive beta chains. CDR3 protein sequences are deduplicated, and each keeps its most common genes and DNA. The V and J calls and clone size come from TCRdb's table, not from the authors' own analysis. The sample records some 17,000 distinct CDR3 sequences, about 2.2% of which are singletons. The ten most abundant clones make up 6.9% of the sample.

CDR1 and CDR2, looked up from the germline V gene, are ENHRY and SYGVKD. The germline ends are 18 bases apart after V is trimmed by 6 bases and J by 3 bases. The CDR3 runs 15 amino acids, cysteine and phenylalanine included. Kept here is only the CDR3 DNA, which spans 45 bases and is read in frame from base 1. T cells were expanded from blood mononuclear cells for about three days with either the anti-CD3 antibody OKT3 or CD3/CD28 Dynabeads. The culture conditions for expanded T cells were RPMI 1640 plus 10% fetal bovine serum, recombinant human IL-2 (about 94 IU/ml) and IL-7 (around 4.8 ng/ml). Each coculture contained approximately 50,000 normal T cells, approximately 50,000 target cells and bispecific antibody in around 0.1 mL and was incubated for around 15 hours at 37 degrees C. Each bispecific antibody consisted of two single-chain variable fragments expressed in a single-chain diabody format with a His tag. The effector T cells were obtained from healthy human donors, with peripheral blood mononuclear cells isolated from leukapheresis samples by Ficoll density gradient centrifugation.

This clonotype was sampled from a human donor in good health. Some clones in this sample may be carry-over from other donors' samples. Sequenced input: healthy donor T cells cultured with leukemia cells. This chain is built from TRBV10-3 and TRBJ2-7; a tentative D call is TRBD2 (7 bases match). The DNA sequence follows: TGTGCCATCAGCAACGGAGGGGGGGCTGGCTACGAGCAGTACTTC. Its protein is CAISNGGGAGYEQYF.